The 25 T cell receptor beta chains given below trace back to one sample, sequenced in a study of blood T cell repertoires in COVID-19 (dated by TCRdb to 2018 to 2020). Library preparation employed the immunoSEQ multiplex PCR assay. The clones in this table, taken by TCRdb from immuneACCESS, are in-frame only. Not every clone is retained; where verified, under half of the shortfall comes from an unresolved V gene, and the cause of the rest is unknown. The sample yields 130,000 to 150,000 clones; 85% to 90% were counted once. Together, the top ten hold around 8.6% of the sample. Sequenced input: peripheral blood. The receptors here all came from a woman aged 50 to 60 with active or convalescent COVID-19.

The chain joins TRBV6-5 to TRBJ2-1, with D uncertain. V gave up 3 bases and J gave up 1 base, with 7 bases separating them. The CDR3 sequence is 14 residues long. Germline CDR1 MNHEY, CDR2 SVGAGI. DNA of the CDR3: TGTGCCAGCAGTTATGGAGAGTCCTACAATGAGCAGTTCTTC. Translating it yields CASSYGESYNEQFF.

The genes are TRBV30 and TRBJ2-1, with 7 nucleotides matching TRBD2. CDR3 length equals 15 residues. Per germline, CDR1 GTSNPN and CDR2 SVGIG (reference sequence). After removal of 3 bases from V and 5 bases from J, the junction contained 10 bases not matched to a gene. The CDR3 DNA is TGTGCCTGGAGCTTCAAACTAGCGAGAAACAATGAGCAGTTCTTC. Amino acid sequence: CAWSFKLARNNEQFF. The full variable domain, its missing parts supplied by reference TRBV30 and TRBJ2-1, is SQTIHQWPATLVQPVGSPLSLECTVEGTSNPNLYWYRQAAGRGLQLLFYSVGIGQISSEVPQNLSASRPQDRQFILSSKKLLLSDSGFYLCAWSFKLARNNEQFFGPGTRLTVL.

J is TRBJ2-7 and V is TRBV4-1, with D possibly matching TRBD2 (5 bases). Germline V CDR1 and CDR2: MGHRA, YSYEKL. The CDR3 runs 13 residues. The V end was cut by 1 base, the J end by 2 bases, with 6 bases between. The CDR3 loop reads CASSQVGAYEQYF. CDR3 nucleotides: TGCGCCAGCAGCCAAGTCGGGGCCTACGAGCAGTACTTC.

The chain combines TRBV30 with TRBJ2-1, with 10 bases lining up with TRBD2. J gave up 7 bases and V 1 base, and 16 bases lay outside the gene matches. The CDR3 loop spans 18 amino acids. Per germline, CDR1 GTSNPN and CDR2 SVGIG (reference sequence). For the CDR3, the DNA is TGTGCCTGGAGTGGTACCAGCGGGAGGGCCGAGGGAGAAAATGAGCAGTTCTTC. It yields the protein CAWSGTSGRAEGENEQFF.

This clone is a singleton in its sample. The CDR3 region has the DNA TGCGCCAGCAGCTTGGAGAGAATCAACACTGAAGCTTTCTTT. Its translation: CASSLERINTEAFF. V usage is TRBV5-1 and J usage is TRBJ1-1, with unresolved D. Germline loops: CDR1 SGHRS, CDR2 YFSETQ. Trimming stripped 0 bases from V and 2 bases from J, with 8 bases between. The CDR3 is 14 amino acids.

This chain's CDR3 is CAWSQDLNQPQHF. In DNA form, the CDR3 reads TGTGCCTGGAGCCAAGATCTAAATCAGCCCCAGCATTTT. The chain couples TRBV30 to TRBJ1-5, with no clear D. The CDR3 sequence is 13 residues long. Trimming removed 3 bases from V and 4 bases from J, with 10 bases in between. Germline CDR1 is GTSNPN and CDR2 is SVGIG (reference sequence).

The rearrangement links TRBV7-6 to TRBJ2-7; D uncertain. CDR1 and CDR2 (germline): SGHVS, FNYEAQ. V lost 3 bases and J 0 bases, leaving 24 bases between the germline ends. The CDR3 loop spans 19 amino acids. The CDR3 spells CASSFPDLGGGLASYEQYF. CDR3 sequence (DNA): TGTGCCAGCAGCTTCCCCGATTTAGGCGGCGGTTTAGCCTCCTACGAGCAGTACTTC.

This clone was detected a few times. The sample has other DNA sequences that encode this CDR3 too. This chain joins TRBV10-3 and TRBJ2-7, with no clear D. CDR1 and CDR2 (germline): ENHRY, SYGVKD. The ends were cut back, 4 bases at V and 4 bases at J, with 5 bases in the middle. This CDR3 contains 11 residues. The DNA of the CDR3 is TGTGCCATCAGTGCAGGATACGAGCAGTACTTC. Translated, it gives CAISAGYEQYF.

This chain uses TRBV24-1 with TRBJ2-1, with TRBD1 matching 8 bases. The CDR3 runs 20 residues. Looked up from germline, CDR1 is KGHDR and CDR2 is SFDVKD. The trim removed 5 bases at V and 1 base at J, leaving 18 bases unmatched. CDR3 sequence (DNA): TGTGCCACCAGTGGGTTAGGGAGGACAGGGCAAATGCCTTCCTACAATGAGCAGTTCTTC. Residues: CATSGLGRTGQMPSYNEQFF.

V usage is TRBV4-3 and J usage is TRBJ1-6; 7 bases are shared with TRBD1. The germline CDR1 and CDR2 sequences are LGHNA and YSLEER. The CDR3 is 16 residues long. V lost 1 base to trimming and J lost 5 bases; unmatched junction nucleotides: 5. The CDR3 region is CASSQASGQNNSPLHF. For the CDR3, the DNA is TGCGCCAGCAGCCAAGCCTCGGGACAGAATAATTCACCCCTCCACTTT.

The chain links TRBV6-5 to TRBJ2-7; tentatively, D is TRBD1 (5 bases). CDR3 length: 14 amino acids. V lost 6 bases to trimming and J lost 6 bases, with 18 bases between them. The germline V gene encodes CDR1 MNHEY and CDR2 SVGAGI. This chain's CDR3 is CASSQVGRASEQYF. DNA of the CDR3: TGTGCCAGCAGCCAAGTGGGCAGGGCAAGCGAGCAGTACTTC.

This rearrangement joins TRBV19 to TRBJ1-5, with TRBD1 as a possible D gene (6 bases). Germline CDR1 LNHDA, CDR2 SQIVND (reference sequence). The CDR3 spans 16 residues. The V end lost 3 bases, the J end lost 6 bases, and 18 bases lay between the germline ends. CDR3: CASSMVPRGALQPQHF. Written as DNA, the CDR3 is TGTGCCAGTAGTATGGTTCCTCGGGGGGCCCTTCAGCCCCAGCATTTT. Using reference TRBV19 and TRBJ1-5 for the parts outside the CDR3, the full variable domain is DGGITQSPKYLFRKEGQNVTLSCEQNLNHDAMYWYRQDPGQGLRLIYYSQIVNDFQKGDIAEGYSVSREKKESFPLTVTSAQKNPTAFYLCASSMVPRGALQPQHFGDGTRLSIL.

The gene calls are TRBV18 and TRBJ2-6; TRBD1 matches at 8 bases. Losses at the gene ends were 5 bases for V and 0 bases for J; bases not matched to a gene: 9. The CDR3 loop spans 18 amino acids. In germline, CDR1 is KGHSH, CDR2 LQKENI. The CDR3 region is CASSTIQGVNSGANVLTF. In DNA, the CDR3 is TGTGCCAGCTCAACTATACAGGGGGTAAACTCTGGGGCCAACGTCCTGACTTTC.

DNA of the CDR3: TGTGCCACCAGCAGAGACCCGACAGGGGTGACTGAAGCTTTCTTT. The encoded protein is CATSRDPTGVTEAFF. V and J are TRBV15 and TRBJ1-1; 8 nucleotides align to TRBD1. Germline CDR1 and CDR2: LNHNV and YYDKDF (reference sequence). The CDR3 is 15 residues long. The V and J ends lost 0 bases and 5 bases, in that order; junction bases with no gene match: 5.

V gene TRBV16 combines with J gene TRBJ1-2; perhaps TRBD1 as D (6 bases). CDR1 and CDR2 (germline): KGHSY, FQNENV. V was cut by 0 bases and J by 8 bases, with 13 bases left in between. CDR3 length: 14 residues. The CDR3 DNA sequence: TGTGCCAGCAGCCAATCTCAAACAGGGAGCGGCTACACCTTC. This sequence encodes CASSQSQTGSGYTF.

The rearrangement links TRBV7-2 to TRBJ2-7; 8 bases line up with TRBD1. The CDR3 is 16 amino acids. Germline CDR1 and CDR2: SGHTA and FQGNSA. Trimming took 4 bases from V and 6 from J; bases not matched to a gene: 14. For the CDR3, the DNA is TGTGCCAGCAGCTATGGACAGGGCCTCGGCGGTGTCGAGCAGTACTTC. Encoded protein: CASSYGQGLGGVEQYF.

The chain is built from TRBV11-2 and TRBJ1-1, with 8 nucleotides matching TRBD1. The germline V gene encodes CDR1 SGHAT and CDR2 FQNNGV. The CDR3 has 13 amino acids. The ends lost 2 bases at V and 11 bases at J; junction bases unmatched: 7. CDR3 nucleotides: TGTGCCAGCAGCTTAAAGGGGACAGGTTGGGCTTTCTTT. Protein sequence: CASSLKGTGWAFF.

V and J are TRBV5-4 and TRBJ2-2; 9 bases agree with TRBD2. V shed 5 bases and J 0 bases; nucleotides not matched to a gene: 8. In germline, CDR1 is SGHNT, CDR2 YYREEE (reference sequence). The CDR3 covers 17 residues. CDR3 bases: TGTGCCAGCAGTCGGCTAGCGGGGAAAGCGAACACCGGGGAGCTGTTTTTT. Encoded protein: CASSRLAGKANTGELFF.

The count of this clone is one. The genes are TRBV11-2 and TRBJ2-2; D not certain. This CDR3 has 15 residues. Germline lookup yields CDR1 SGHAT and CDR2 FQNNGV. V dropped 4 bases and J dropped 3 bases, with 12 bases sitting between them. CDR3 sequence (DNA): TGTGCCAGCAGCTCAAGCCGAACTGACACCGGGGAGCTGTTTTTT. This encodes CASSSSRTDTGELFF.

This clone was seen once. The gene calls are TRBV18 and TRBJ1-1; D unresolved. Germline lookup yields CDR1 KGHSH and CDR2 LQKENI. V was cut by 5 bases and J by 3 bases, with 10 bases left in between. CDR3 length equals 13 residues. Here the CDR3 DNA reads TGTGCCAGCTCATCCAGGATAGACACTGAAGCTTTCTTT. The encoded protein is CASSSRIDTEAFF.

The J gene is TRBJ2-3, the V gene TRBV19, with TRBD1 matching 7 bases. The V segment lost 4 bases and the J segment 9 bases; nucleotides outside the gene matches: 10. This CDR3 region has 14 residues. Germline-derived CDR1 and CDR2 are LNHDA and SQIVND (reference sequence). The CDR3 here is CASSTQGIGVTQYF. The CDR3, as DNA: TGTGCCAGTAGTACACAGGGGATAGGGGTCACGCAGTATTTT.

This chain joins TRBV6-5 and TRBJ1-1; D unclear. The CDR3 contains 13 residues. V was shortened by 2 bases and J by 5 bases, with 9 bases between the two germline ends. Germline V gene sequence: CDR1 MNHEY, CDR2 SVGAGI. The CDR3 nucleotides are TGTGCCAGCAGTTACGAGGAGAGGACTGAAGCTTTCTTT. This translates into CASSYEERTEAFF.

This chain connects TRBV7-9 to TRBJ2-7; no clear D gene. CDR3 length equals 13 residues. Germline V gene sequence: CDR1 SEHNR, CDR2 FQNEAQ (reference sequence). V lost 6 bases to trimming and J lost 3 bases, with 12 bases between them. CDR3 sequence (DNA): TGTGCCAGCAGTCCCGGGTCCCTCTACGAGCAGTACTTC. Translated, it gives CASSPGSLYEQYF.

The chain couples TRBV3-1 (or the pseudogene TRBV3-2) to TRBJ1-2; 11 positions agree with TRBD1. With 5 bases clipped from V and 7 bases from J, the junction kept 6 bases outside the gene matches. CDR3 length: 14 amino acids. Per germline, CDR1 LGHDT and CDR2 YNNKEL (reference sequence). The CDR3 here is CASSSRTGGFGYTF. The CDR3 coding sequence is TGTGCCAGCAGCTCTCGGACAGGGGGCTTTGGCTACACCTTC.

The chain employs TRBV30 and TRBJ1-2, with a weak D call TRBD1 (6 bases). Germline V gene lookup returns CDR1 GTSNPN and CDR2 SVGIG (reference sequence). Trimming shortened V by 2 bases and J by 2 bases, and 15 bases separated the two germline ends. The CDR3 has 15 amino acids. DNA of the CDR3: TGTGCCTGGAGTCACGTGCAGGGGTTGAACTATGGCTACACCTTC. Residues: CAWSHVQGLNYGYTF.